This TCR beta chain stems from a study of blood T cell repertoires in COVID-19. The wider study: PBMCs, B-cell-depleted T cells, or T cells provided the cDNA or gDNA that made up the material.

In the original workflow: Amplifying reference gene primers gave estimates of nucleated cell counts. Generated by immunoSEQ multiplex PCR, the TCRdb table keeps only in-frame clones and is missing some. V and J calls and clone size are as listed in that table; D and trimming were resolved from the DNA. This table has about 180,000 clones, 65% to 90% appearing once. The CDR3 covers 17 residues. Trimming cost V 1 base and J 6 bases; bases outside gene matches: 13. Germline V gives CDR1 SGHTS, CDR2 YDEGEE. This chain joins TRBV5-8 and TRBJ1-5; 7 bases are shared with TRBD1. This receptor was identified in a human donor in a cohort sampled during active COVID-19. Sequencing input: peripheral blood. In DNA form, the CDR3 reads TGTGCCAGCAGCTTGTCAGATGGTACAGGGGTTTTTCAGCCCCAGCATTTT. Encoded protein: CASSLSDGTGVFQPQHF.